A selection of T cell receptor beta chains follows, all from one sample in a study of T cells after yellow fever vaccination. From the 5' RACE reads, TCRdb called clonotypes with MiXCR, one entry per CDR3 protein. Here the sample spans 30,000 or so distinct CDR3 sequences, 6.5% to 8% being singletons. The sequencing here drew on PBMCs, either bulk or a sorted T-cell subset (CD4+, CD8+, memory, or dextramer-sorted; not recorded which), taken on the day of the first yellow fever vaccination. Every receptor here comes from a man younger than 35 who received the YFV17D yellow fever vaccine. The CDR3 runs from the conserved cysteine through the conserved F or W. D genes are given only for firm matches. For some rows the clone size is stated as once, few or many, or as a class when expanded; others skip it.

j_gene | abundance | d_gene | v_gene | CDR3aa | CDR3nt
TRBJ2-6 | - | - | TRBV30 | CAWSPGPGANVLTF | TGTGCCTGGAGTCCAGGGCCCGGGGCCAACGTCCTGACTTTC
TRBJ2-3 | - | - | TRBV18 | CASSPEDTQYF | TGTGCCAGCTCACCAGAAGATACGCAGTATTTT
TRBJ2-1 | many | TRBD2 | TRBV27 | CASSLGGGAGNEQFF | TGTGCCAGCAGTTTAGGCGGGGGGGCAGGCAATGAGCAGTTCTTC
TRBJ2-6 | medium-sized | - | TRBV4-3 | CASSQETGSGANVLTF | TGCGCCAGCAGCCAAGAGACAGGCTCTGGGGCCAACGTCCTGACTTTC
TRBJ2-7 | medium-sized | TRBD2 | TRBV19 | CASSIAGGSYEQYF | TGTGCCAGTAGTATAGCGGGGGGCTCCTACGAGCAGTACTTC
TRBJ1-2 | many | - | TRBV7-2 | CASSLDKNYGYTF | TGTGCCAGCAGCCTGGACAAAAACTATGGCTACACCTTC
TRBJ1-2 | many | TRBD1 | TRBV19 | CASSLGQAATF | TGTGCCAGTAGTCTGGGACAGGCTGCAACCTTC
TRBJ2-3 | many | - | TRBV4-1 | CASSQDGRADTQYF | TGCGCCAGCAGCCAAGACGGTCGGGCAGATACGCAGTATTTT
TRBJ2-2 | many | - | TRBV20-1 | CSAKSRDSNVPGELFF | TGCAGTGCTAAGAGCCGGGACTCCAACGTTCCCGGGGAGCTGTTTTTT
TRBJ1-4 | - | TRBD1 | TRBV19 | CAIPRGRREKLFF | TGTGCCATTCCAAGGGGGCGCAGGGAAAAACTGTTTTTT
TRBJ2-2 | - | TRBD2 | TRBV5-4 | CASSLGGAGGNTGELFF | TGTGCCAGCAGCTTGGGAGGAGCGGGGGGGAACACCGGGGAGCTGTTTTTT
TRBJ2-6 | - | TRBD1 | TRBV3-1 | CATSRTGGQVAGANVLTF | TGTGCCACCAGCCGGACAGGAGGACAGGTCGCGGGGGCCAACGTCCTGACTTTC
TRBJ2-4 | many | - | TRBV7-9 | CASSLGGDIQYF | TGTGCCAGCAGCTTAGGGGGTGACATTCAGTACTTC
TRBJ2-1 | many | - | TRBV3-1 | CASSQGMGHRSYNEQFF | TGTGCCAGCAGCCAGGGGATGGGGCATCGCTCCTACAATGAGCAGTTCTTC
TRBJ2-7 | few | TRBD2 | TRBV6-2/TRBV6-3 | CASHRDYNSYEQYF | TGTGCCAGCCACCGGGACTACAACTCCTACGAGCAGTACTTC
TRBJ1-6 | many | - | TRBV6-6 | CASSPTGTLHF | TGTGCCAGCAGTCCAACAGGTACCCTCCACTTT
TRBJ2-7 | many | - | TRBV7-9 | CASSLSLTGYEQYF | TGTGCCAGCAGCTTATCCCTGACAGGATACGAGCAGTACTTC